The 5 T cell receptor beta chains below come from one sample, sequenced in a study of cytomegalovirus exposure and HLA in healthy donors. With 60 Vbeta and 13 Jbeta primers, the PCR was carried out. The repertoire was sequenced with immunoSEQ multiplex PCR; TCRdb's copy has only in-frame clones and lacks some. The profile shows roughly 200,000 clones, roughly 70% of them singletons. Input material: PBMCs. These receptors were taken from a man between 35 and 55 years old in good health and CMV-seropositive.

This chain uses TRBV27 with TRBJ1-6; D might be TRBD1 (5 bases). This CDR3 spans 14 amino acids. V shed 3 bases and J shed 10 bases, with 13 bases lying between them. CDR1 and CDR2 from the germline V gene are MNHEY and SMNVEV (reference sequence). Here the CDR3 reads CASSFGNRGSPLHF. CDR3 DNA: TGTGCCAGCAGTTTCGGGAATCGGGGGTCACCCCTCCACTTT.

The sample holds a few counts of this clone. The chain recombines TRBV7-6 with TRBJ2-5, with 7 bases aligning to TRBD2. Germline CDR1 reads SGHVS; CDR2 reads FNYEAQ. The junction had 2 bases not matched to a gene; V was cut back by 3 bases and J by 4 bases. The CDR3 covers 13 residues. The CDR3 spells CASSLGGGETQYF. CDR3 sequence (DNA): TGTGCCAGCAGCTTGGGGGGGGGAGAGACCCAGTACTTC.

The table lists this clone with a few counts. The chain couples TRBV5-4 to TRBJ2-7, with 8 positions matching TRBD1. CDR1 is SGHNT and CDR2 is YYREEE in the germline V gene (reference sequence). The CDR3 sequence is 14 residues long. The V segment lost 3 bases and the J segment 0 bases; nucleotides outside the gene matches: 2. The CDR3 reads CASSWDRSSYEQYF. CDR3 nucleotides: TGTGCCAGCAGCTGGGACAGGAGCTCCTACGAGCAGTACTTC.

V and J are TRBV28 and TRBJ2-7; 8 bases are a match to TRBD1. After removal of 8 bases from V and 5 bases from J, the junction contained 8 bases not matched to a gene. The CDR3 totals 13 residues. Germline CDR1 MDHEN, CDR2 SYDVKM. CDR3 region: CASLDRGYHEQYF. CDR3 DNA: TGTGCCAGCCTCGACAGGGGATACCACGAGCAGTACTTC. Variable domain in full (rest from reference TRBV28 and TRBJ2-7): DVKVTQSSRYLVKRTGEKVFLECVQDMDHENMFWYRQDPGLGLRLIYFSYDVKMKEKGDIPEGYSVSREKKERFSLILESASTNQTSMYLCASLDRGYHEQYFGPGTRLTVT.

V and J are TRBV6-6 and TRBJ1-1; D is uncertain. Germline lookup yields CDR1 MNHNY and CDR2 SVGAGI (reference sequence). With 7 bases removed from V and 10 bases from J, the gap between germline ends came to 16 bases. The CDR3 consists of 12 residues. The CDR3 sequence: CASINRALGAFF. CDR3 coding DNA: TGTGCCAGCATAAACAGAGCACTCGGAGCTTTCTTT.